Presented here are 14 T cell receptor beta chains from one specimen sequenced in a study of cytomegalovirus exposure and HLA in healthy donors. PCR employed 60 Vbeta and 13 Jbeta primers. Sequenced by immunoSEQ multiplex PCR; TCRdb stores in-frame clones only, minus some. The sample includes about 120,000 clones. Sequenced: PBMCs. These receptors were obtained from a young man in good health and CMV-seronegative.

The rearrangement links TRBV9 to TRBJ1-1, with D possibly being TRBD1 (5 bases). CDR3 length: 16 residues. Germline lookup yields CDR1 SGDLS and CDR2 YYNGEE. The ends were cut back, 0 bases at V and 5 bases at J, with 17 bases in the middle. The CDR3 nucleotides read TGTGCCAGCAGCGTAGCTACGGGGGTCTCTGGGACTGAAGCTTTCTTT. Amino acid sequence: CASSVATGVSGTEAFF.

The chain combines TRBV7-8 with TRBJ1-2, with D uncertain. Germline CDR1 is SGHVS and CDR2 is FQNEAQ. The CDR3 covers 17 residues. V lost 5 bases and J 6 bases, leaving 25 bases between the germline ends. CDR3 region: CASSRDPSSTRTNGYTF. CDR3 coding DNA: TGTGCCAGCAGCCGGGATCCCTCATCGACAAGAACTAATGGCTACACCTTC.

The CDR3, as DNA: TGTGCCAGCAGCGCGACAGGGCTGGTCAATCAGCCCCAGCATTTT. It specifies CASSATGLVNQPQHF. This chain joins TRBV9 and TRBJ1-5, with 7 bases identical to TRBD1. The CDR3 has 15 residues. The V and J ends lost 3 bases and 3 bases, in that order; junction bases with no gene match: 6. Germline assignment: CDR1 SGDLS and CDR2 YYNGEE.

The genes are TRBV6-4 and TRBJ2-3; 7 bases align to TRBD2. The CDR3 sequence is 15 residues long. Trimming removed 6 bases from V and 3 bases from J; junction bases left unmatched: 9. CDR1 and CDR2 (germline): MRHNA, SNTAGT. In DNA, the CDR3 is TGTGCCAGCAGCGCCGAGGTAGCGGGTACAGATACGCAGTATTTT. This codes for CASSAEVAGTDTQYF.

The J gene is TRBJ1-4, the V gene TRBV25-1, with D maybe TRBD1 (6 bases). V was shortened by 2 bases and J by 7 bases, with 14 bases between the two germline ends. Germline-derived CDR1 and CDR2 are MGHDK and SYGVNS. This CDR3 is built from 15 residues. The CDR3 protein is CASSERAGESEKLFF. CDR3 coding DNA: TGTGCCAGCAGTGAAAGGGCAGGGGAATCTGAAAAACTGTTTTTT. Variable domain in full (rest from reference TRBV25-1 and TRBJ1-4): EADIYQTPRYLVIGTGKKITLECSQTMGHDKMYWYQQDPGMELHLIHYSYGVNSTEKGDLSSESTVSRIRTEHFPLTLESARPSHTSQYLCASSERAGESEKLFFGSGTQLSVL.

This chain uses TRBV5-4 with TRBJ2-6, with TRBD2 identical over 10 bases. V lost 4 bases and J lost 0; bases outside the gene matches: 4. CDR3 length equals 17 residues. Germline CDR1 SGHNT, CDR2 YYREEE (reference sequence). The CDR3 is CASSPSGSHSGANVLTF. The CDR3 DNA sequence: TGTGCCAGCAGCCCTAGCGGGAGTCACTCTGGGGCCAACGTCCTGACTTTC.

The rearrangement joins TRBV29-1 to TRBJ2-1; maybe TRBD1 (6 bases). The CDR3 is 14 residues long. V was trimmed by 4 bases and J by 8 bases, leaving 18 bases between them. Germline assignment: CDR1 SQVTM and CDR2 ANQGSEA. In nucleotides, the CDR3 is TGCAGCGTTGTCAATGGGCAGGGGTTAGATGAGCAGTTCTTC. Translating gives CSVVNGQGLDEQFF.

The chain couples TRBV6-4 to TRBJ2-3, with 10 bases fitting TRBD2. Germline V gene sequence: CDR1 MRHNA, CDR2 SNTAGT. This CDR3 has 16 residues. After removal of 3 bases from V and 1 base from J, the junction contained 4 bases not matched to a gene. The CDR3: CASSDEAGGGTDTQYF. CDR3 bases: TGTGCCAGCAGTGATGAAGCGGGAGGGGGCACAGATACGCAGTATTTT.

V is TRBV4-2 and J is TRBJ1-1; D may be TRBD1 (6 bases). CDR3 length: 14 residues. Germline loops: CDR1 LGHNA, CDR2 YNFKEQ. The V end was cut by 0 bases, the J end by 5 bases, with 10 bases between. The CDR3 DNA follows: TGTGCCAGCAGCCAAGAAGGGGGAATAACTGAAGCTTTCTTT. Residues: CASSQEGGITEAFF.

J is TRBJ2-5 and V is TRBV5-8; 11 bases line up with TRBD2. V trimming: 4 bases; J trimming: 5 bases; junction bases outside the gene matches: 13. The CDR3 spans 17 residues. Germline-derived CDR1 and CDR2 are SGHTS and YDEGEE. Here the CDR3 DNA reads TGTGCCAGCAGCGGGCGGAGTAGCGGGGGGGCCGAGGAGACCCAGTACTTC. It codes for CASSGRSSGGAEETQYF.

The rearrangement uses TRBV7-9 and TRBJ1-3; perhaps TRBD1 as D (6 bases). The germline V gene encodes CDR1 SEHNR and CDR2 FQNEAQ (reference sequence). The V and J ends lost 2 bases and 0 bases respectively, with 8 bases between them. The CDR3 consists of 15 residues. CDR3 DNA: TGTGCCAGCAGCTTAAAGGGGGACTCTGGAAACACCATATATTTT. It is translated as CASSLKGDSGNTIYF.

This chain uses TRBV9 with TRBJ1-1; 8 bases fit TRBD1. Germline V gene data show CDR1 as SGDLS and CDR2 as YYNGEE. The CDR3 loop spans 13 amino acids. The trim removed 5 bases at V and 4 bases at J, leaving 4 bases unmatched. The CDR3 sequence is CASSETGVTEAFF. The CDR3 bases are TGTGCCAGCAGTGAGACAGGGGTCACTGAAGCTTTCTTT.

Concerning this clone itself: The germline gene is not matched at one end of the junction; a read error may be the cause. The same CDR3 also results from other DNA sequences found in this sample. The chain links TRBV5-1 to TRBJ1-6; 9 bases match TRBD1. The germline V gene has CDR1 SGHRS and CDR2 YFSETQ. The CDR3 spans 14 residues. The CDR3 reads CASNLGQGNSPLHF. The CDR3 bases are TGCGCCAGCAACTTGGGACAGGGTAATTCACCCCTCCACTTT. The full variable domain, completed using reference TRBV5-1 and TRBJ1-6, is KAGVTQTPRYLIKTRGQQVTLSCSPISGHRSVSWYQQTPGQGLQFLFEYFSETQRNKGNFPGRFSGRQFSNSRSEMNVSTLELGDSALYLCASNLGQGNSPLHFGNGTRLTVT.

The genes are TRBV7-2 and TRBJ2-7, with D possibly matching TRBD1 (6 bases). This CDR3 is 14 amino acids long. The V gene lost 3 bases and the J gene lost 2 bases, with 11 bases spanning the gap. Germline V gene lookup returns CDR1 SGHTA and CDR2 FQGNSA. The CDR3 reads CASSLDSAAYEQYF. In DNA, the CDR3 is TGTGCCAGCAGCTTGGACAGCGCTGCCTACGAGCAGTACTTC. Full variable domain (rest looked up from reference TRBV7-2 and TRBJ2-7): GAGVSQSPSNKVTEKGKDVELRCDPISGHTALYWYRQSLGQGLEFLIYFQGNSAPDKSGLPSDRFSAERTGGSVSTLTIQRTQQEDSAVYLCASSLDSAAYEQYFGPGTRLTVT.